Described below is a single TCR beta chain sequence and its context. This sample is drawn from a study of T cell changes during pregnancy in multiple sclerosis. Profiling relied on immunoSEQ multiplex PCR, and the TCRdb table lists in-frame clones only, not all of them. The table lists tens of thousands of clones, more than 80% of them singletons. The CDR3 length is 15 residues. From germline, CDR1 is SGHAT and CDR2 FQDESV (reference sequence). V was cut by 1 base and J by 6 bases, with 13 bases left in between. The receptor comes from a female donor with multiple sclerosis, enrolled in a pregnancy study. The sequencing here drew on CD4+ T cells from peripheral blood mononuclear cells, taken in the first trimester of pregnancy. The V gene is TRBV11-1, the J gene TRBJ2-1; tentative D call: TRBD2 (6 bases). CDR3 region: CASSLGWRESNEQFF. CDR3 DNA sequence: TGTGCCAGCAGCTTAGGCTGGCGGGAATCCAATGAGCAGTTCTTC.